This T cell receptor (beta chain) was recorded in a study of shared clonotypes between healthy human individuals. Profiled with immunoSEQ multiplex PCR; TCRdb holds only in-frame clones, not every one. This sample has roughly 500,000 clones; 76% occur once, and the top ten carry approximately 13%. The CDR3 consists of 14 residues. Trimming stripped 1 base from V and 3 bases from J, with 6 bases between. The germline gives CDR1 MNHEY, CDR2 SVGAGI. On this clone: Its antigen is unknown.

The study drew its donors from healthy HIV-negative adults without recent acute infections or vaccinations. General study points: An expected dependence of interdonor clonotype sharing on sequencing depth was noted. Since donors were few, the genetic and exposure-history diversity represented was limited.

The sequence was collected from a woman aged 40-49 years in good health. Some clones in this sample may be carry-over from other donors' samples. The chain couples TRBV6-5 to TRBJ2-2; a weak D match, TRBD2 (5 bases). Sequencing input: PBMCs. This chain's CDR3 is CASSYWEHTGELFF. The CDR3 region has the DNA TGTGCCAGCAGTTACTGGGAGCACACCGGGGAGCTGTTTTTT.